Listed below are T cell receptor beta chains from one sample, sequenced in a study of T-cell memory formation after mild COVID-19. TCRdb reanalysed the 5' RACE reads using MiXCR and keeps one entry per CDR3 protein. The table includes around 450,000 distinct CDR3 sequences, 20% to 25% detected once. Sequenced sample: PBMCs or a T cell subset sorted from them (not recorded which). The receptors shown here come from an adult woman who had mild COVID-19 (a few samples of this study predate the infection). Cell type and time point are not known. Both conserved end residues are trimmed from each CDR3.

J gene,V gene,CDR3 protein
TRBJ2-2,TRBV18,ASSPTSGGTGELF
TRBJ2-3,TRBV6-5,ASSFTGQATDTQY
TRBJ2-1,TRBV20-1,SAREGLAGPYNEQF
TRBJ2-3,TRBV4-1,ASSQEGYRLDTQY
TRBJ1-1,TRBV5-1,ASSLGFTVLDNTEAF
TRBJ1-1,TRBV9,ASSGLGQGDTEAF
TRBJ2-3,TRBV30,AWSGGGTRS
TRBJ2-5,TRBV4-1,ASSQGSSQGGQETQY
TRBJ2-5,TRBV7-6,ASSLGLGAQETQY
TRBJ2-1,TRBV7-9,ASSLSGEVLF
TRBJ2-2,TRBV19,ASSISAGELF